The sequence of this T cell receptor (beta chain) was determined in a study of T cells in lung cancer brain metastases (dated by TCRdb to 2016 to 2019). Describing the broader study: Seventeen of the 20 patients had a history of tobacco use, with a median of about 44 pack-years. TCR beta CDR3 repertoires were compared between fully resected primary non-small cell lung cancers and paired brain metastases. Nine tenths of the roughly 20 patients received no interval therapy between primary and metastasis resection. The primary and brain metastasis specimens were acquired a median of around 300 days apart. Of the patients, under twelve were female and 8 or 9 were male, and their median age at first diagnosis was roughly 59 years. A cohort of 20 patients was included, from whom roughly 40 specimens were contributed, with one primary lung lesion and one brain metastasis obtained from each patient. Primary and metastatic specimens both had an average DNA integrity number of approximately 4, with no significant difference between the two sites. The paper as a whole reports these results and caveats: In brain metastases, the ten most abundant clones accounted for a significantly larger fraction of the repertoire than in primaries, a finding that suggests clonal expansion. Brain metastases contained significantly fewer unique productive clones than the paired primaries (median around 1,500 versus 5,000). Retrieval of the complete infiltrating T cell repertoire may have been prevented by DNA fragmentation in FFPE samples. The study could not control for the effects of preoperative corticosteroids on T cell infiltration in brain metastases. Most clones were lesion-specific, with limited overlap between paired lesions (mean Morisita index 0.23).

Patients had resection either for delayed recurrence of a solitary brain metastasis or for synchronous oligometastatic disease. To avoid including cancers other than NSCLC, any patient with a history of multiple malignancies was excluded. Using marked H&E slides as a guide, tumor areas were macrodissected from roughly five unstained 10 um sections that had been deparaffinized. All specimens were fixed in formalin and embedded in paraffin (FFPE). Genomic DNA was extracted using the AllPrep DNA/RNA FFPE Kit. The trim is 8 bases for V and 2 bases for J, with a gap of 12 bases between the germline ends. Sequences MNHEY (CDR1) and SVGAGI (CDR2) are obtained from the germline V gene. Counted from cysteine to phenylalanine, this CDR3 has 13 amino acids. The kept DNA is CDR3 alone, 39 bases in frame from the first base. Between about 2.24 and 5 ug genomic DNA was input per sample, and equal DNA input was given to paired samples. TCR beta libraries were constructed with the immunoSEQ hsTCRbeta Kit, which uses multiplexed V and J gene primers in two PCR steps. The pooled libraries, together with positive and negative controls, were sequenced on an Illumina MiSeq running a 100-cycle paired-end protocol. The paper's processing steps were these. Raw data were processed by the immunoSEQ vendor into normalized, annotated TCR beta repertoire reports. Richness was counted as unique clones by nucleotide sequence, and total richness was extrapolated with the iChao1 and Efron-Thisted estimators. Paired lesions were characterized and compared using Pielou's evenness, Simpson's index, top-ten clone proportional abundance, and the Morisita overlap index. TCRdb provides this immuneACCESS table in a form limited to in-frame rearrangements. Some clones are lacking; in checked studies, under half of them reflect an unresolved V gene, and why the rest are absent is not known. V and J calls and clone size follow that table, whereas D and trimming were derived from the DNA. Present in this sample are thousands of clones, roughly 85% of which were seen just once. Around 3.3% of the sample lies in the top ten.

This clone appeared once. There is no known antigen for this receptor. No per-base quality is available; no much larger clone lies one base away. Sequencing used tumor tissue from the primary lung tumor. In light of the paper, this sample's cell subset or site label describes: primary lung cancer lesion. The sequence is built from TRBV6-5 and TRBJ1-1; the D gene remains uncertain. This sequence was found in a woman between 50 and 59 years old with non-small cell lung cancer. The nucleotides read TGTGCCAGCCGGATGCGGGTAAACACTGAAGCTTTCTTT. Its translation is CASRMRVNTEAFF.